Sequencing of this T cell receptor beta chain was carried out in a study of T-cell memory formation after mild COVID-19. TCRdb re-called the 5' RACE reads with MiXCR, one entry per CDR3 protein. Of 190,000 or so distinct CDR3 sequences listed, about 20% are singletons. This clonotype was picked up a small number of times. The clonotype comes from an adult woman who had mild COVID-19 (a few samples of this study predate the infection). Cell type and time point are not known. Source material: PBMCs or a T cell subset sorted from them (not recorded which).

Written as DNA, the CDR3 is TGCAGTGTAATCGGGGCGCAGCTTACAGATACGCAGTATTTT. This sequence encodes CSVIGAQLTDTQYF. The V and J genes are TRBV20-1 and TRBJ2-3; D is perhaps TRBD1 or TRBD2 (5 bases each). Trimming pared 7 bases from V and 3 bases from J, leaving 17 bases between. There are 14 residues in the CDR3. Germline V gene sequence: CDR1 DFQATT, CDR2 SNEGSKA (reference sequence).